The 28 T cell receptor beta chains given below trace back to one sample, sequenced in a study of identifying expanded T cells in peripheral blood. Some clones are missing from TCRdb's copy, which holds only in-frame ones; the method was immunoSEQ multiplex PCR. Found here are roughly 81,000 clones, 84% of them singletons; the top ten hold about 19%. The sequenced sample was blood. All receptors derive from a person aged 18-70 years in good health.

The genes are TRBV7-2 and TRBJ2-3, with 7 bases lining up with TRBD2. This CDR3 comprises 17 residues. The J segment lost 2 bases and the V segment lost 1 base, leaving 9 bases of the junction unmatched. The germline gives CDR1 SGHTA, CDR2 FQGNSA. The DNA for the CDR3 is TGTGCCAGCAGCTTAGTGGCCGGTCTAGCGGCCACAGATACGCAGTATTTT. Its translation: CASSLVAGLAATDTQYF.

The chain links TRBV11-2 to TRBJ2-3; D perhaps matches TRBD1 (6 bases). V lost 3 bases and J 2 bases, leaving 12 bases between the germline ends. CDR3 length: 15 residues. The germline CDR1 and CDR2 sequences are SGHAT and FQNNGV. CDR3 in DNA: TGTGCCAGCAGCTTGGCAGGGGTGGACACAGATACGCAGTATTTT. It encodes CASSLAGVDTDTQYF.

The gene calls are TRBV6-1 and TRBJ2-7; D call uncertain. Germline lookup yields CDR1 MNHNS and CDR2 SASEGT. The CDR3 length is 13 residues. The germline V and J ends were trimmed by 7 bases and 0 bases, with 10 bases remaining between them. In DNA, the CDR3 is TGTGCCAGCAAGACGTCGAGCTCCTACGAGCAGTACTTC. Its translation: CASKTSSSYEQYF.

This clone has more than one count but fewer than ten. The chain recombines TRBV20-1 with TRBJ2-1; no clear D gene. The CDR3 runs 11 residues. Germline V gives CDR1 DFQATT, CDR2 SNEGSKA (reference sequence). The V gene lost 0 bases and the J gene lost 12 bases, with 9 bases spanning the gap. The CDR3 DNA reads as TGCAGTGCTAGAGACCCCCCCGTGCAGTTCTTC. Amino acids: CSARDPPVQFF.

The chain employs TRBV28 and TRBJ2-7; no reliable D call. The V end lost 8 bases, the J end lost 3 bases, and 14 bases lay between the germline ends. CDR1 is MDHEN and CDR2 is SYDVKM in the germline V gene. The CDR3 totals 13 residues. CDR3 bases: TGTGCCAGCCTGGACGGACGACTCTACGAGCAGTACTTC. Encoded protein: CASLDGRLYEQYF.

The rearrangement uses TRBV19 and TRBJ2-1, with D possibly TRBD2 on 6 matching bases. The germline V and J ends were trimmed by 2 bases and 0 bases, with 17 bases remaining between them. CDR1 is LNHDA, CDR2 SQIVND, per germline (reference sequence). CDR3 length: 18 residues. The CDR3 spells CASSIRVGGLSSYNEQFF. CDR3 sequence (DNA): TGTGCCAGTAGTATAAGGGTGGGGGGATTGAGCTCCTACAATGAGCAGTTCTTC.

Points on this clone: The identical CDR3 is also encoded by other nucleotide sequences in the sample. V is TRBV18 and J is TRBJ2-7; 10 nucleotides match TRBD1. The CDR3 loop spans 16 amino acids. The ends lost 0 bases at V and 4 bases at J; junction bases unmatched: 6. The germline gives CDR1 KGHSH, CDR2 LQKENI. CDR3 in amino acids: CASSPPATGGSYEQYF. CDR3 nucleotide sequence: TGTGCCAGCTCACCACCGGCGACAGGGGGCTCTTACGAGCAGTACTTC. Full variable domain (outside the CDR3, taken from reference TRBV18 and TRBJ2-7): NAGVMQNPRHLVRRRGQEARLRCSPMKGHSHVYWYRQLPEEGLKFMVYLQKENIIDESGMPKERFSAEFPKEGPSILRIQQVVRGDSAAYFCASSPPATGGSYEQYFGPGTRLTVT.

The chain joins TRBV27 to TRBJ2-5; D gene ambiguous. This CDR3 is built from 13 residues. The germline CDR1 and CDR2 sequences are MNHEY and SMNVEV (reference sequence). V dropped 6 bases and J dropped 3 bases, with 11 bases sitting between them. This CDR3 reads CASRPTNKETQYF. CDR3 bases: TGTGCCAGCAGACCGACAAACAAAGAGACCCAGTACTTC.

This chain links TRBV6-1 with TRBJ2-2; D is undetermined. Looked up from germline, CDR1 is MNHNS and CDR2 is SASEGT. CDR3 length equals 16 residues. Between the trimmed V and J ends, which lost 2 bases and 8 bases, there was a span of 18 bases. The CDR3 DNA reads as TGTGCCAGCAGTGAACTCGCGTCCCTTCCAGGAGGGGAGCTGTTTTTT. It yields the protein CASSELASLPGGELFF.

The genes are TRBV4-3 and TRBJ1-2; tentatively, D is TRBD1 (5 bases). The CDR3 extends over 15 amino acids. The germline CDR1 and CDR2 sequences are LGHNA and YSLEER. The ends were cut back, 0 bases at V and 4 bases at J, with 12 bases in the middle. The CDR3 nucleotides are TGCGCCAGCAGCCAAGACTGGCAGGGAGCCTATGGCTACACCTTC. Residues: CASSQDWQGAYGYTF.

The gene calls are TRBV5-1 and TRBJ2-5; 7 bases are a match to TRBD1. This CDR3 comprises 14 residues. The germline gives CDR1 SGHRS, CDR2 YFSETQ. V was pared by 4 bases and J by 3 bases, with 6 bases of the junction left unmatched. CDR3 nucleotides: TGCGCCAGCAGCGCAGGGGGTTCAAAAGAGACCCAGTACTTC. This encodes CASSAGGSKETQYF.

V and J are TRBV29-1 and TRBJ1-2; possible D gene TRBD1, 5 bases. CDR1 SQVTM and CDR2 ANQGSEA come from the germline V gene. The V end lost 5 bases, the J end lost 0 bases, and 25 bases lay between the germline ends. This CDR3 is built from 18 residues. CDR3 DNA: TGCAGCGTTTCGAAAGTGTTGGTGAGGGGCCAAGCTAACTATGGCTACACCTTC. Translation gives CSVSKVLVRGQANYGYTF.

This sequence joins TRBV7-2 and TRBJ2-3; the match to TRBD1 covers 7 bases. CDR1 and CDR2 from the germline V gene are SGHTA and FQGNSA. The CDR3 has 14 amino acids. After removal of 6 bases from V and 4 bases from J, the junction contained 7 bases not matched to a gene. The DNA for the CDR3 is TGTGCCAGCAGGAGGACAGGTTCCGCAGATACGCAGTATTTT. It is translated as CASRRTGSADTQYF. Variable domain in full (rest from reference TRBV7-2 and TRBJ2-3): GAGVSQSPSNKVTEKGKDVELRCDPISGHTALYWYRQSLGQGLEFLIYFQGNSAPDKSGLPSDRFSAERTGGSVSTLTIQRTQQEDSAVYLCASRRTGSADTQYFGPGTRLTVL.

The J gene is TRBJ1-6, the V gene TRBV18; perhaps TRBD1 as D (6 bases). CDR3 size: 15 residues. Germline V lookup: CDR1 KGHSH, CDR2 LQKENI. Between the trimmed V and J ends, which lost 6 bases and 6 bases, there was a span of 15 bases. This CDR3 reads CASSPRGAPNSPLHF. CDR3 coding DNA: TGTGCCAGCTCCCCAAGGGGGGCGCCTAATTCACCCCTCCACTTT.

The rearrangement uses TRBV9 and TRBJ2-7, with 12 bases matching TRBD2. V gave up 4 bases and J gave up 4 bases; unmatched junction bases: 9. Germline CDR1 reads SGDLS; CDR2 reads YYNGEE. The CDR3 spans 16 residues. CDR3 nucleotides: TGTGCCAGCAGCTCGACTAGCGGGAGTCTTTTATACGAGCAGTACTTC. Translated, it gives CASSSTSGSLLYEQYF.

This clone was recorded only once. A read error may produce the germline difference seen at one junction end. The rearrangement links TRBV7-9 to TRBJ1-3; 9 bases align to TRBD1. CDR3 size: 17 residues. Germline assignment: CDR1 SEHNR and CDR2 FQNEAQ (reference sequence). CDR3 nucleotide sequence: TGCTCCTTCTCGGACTCGCCGAACAGGGGGCCGGGAAACACCATATATTTT. It yields the protein CSFSDSPNRGPGNTIYF.

The chain links TRBV6-6 to TRBJ2-7; D is unresolved. Between the trimmed V and J ends, which lost 0 bases and 5 bases, there was a span of 5 bases. Per the germline V gene, CDR1 is MNHNY and CDR2 is SVGAGI (reference sequence). The CDR3 covers 12 residues. Written as DNA, the CDR3 is TGTGCCAGCAGTTACTCTTCTGACGAGCAGTACTTC. This translates into CASSYSSDEQYF.

This clone showed up just once. The V gene is TRBV29-1, the J gene TRBJ2-7; D possibly corresponds to TRBD2 (7 bases). Trimming left V 4 bases short and J 1 base short, with 11 bases between. This CDR3 spans 13 amino acids. Per germline, CDR1 SQVTM and CDR2 ANQGSEA. The CDR3 loop reads CSVGGGASYEQYF. The CDR3 bases are TGCAGCGTTGGAGGGGGGGCATCCTACGAGCAGTACTTC.

This chain connects TRBV10-3 to TRBJ2-3; the match to TRBD2 covers 11 bases. Germline V gene data show CDR1 as ENHRY and CDR2 as SYGVKD. V gave up 6 bases and J gave up 2 bases; unmatched junction bases: 4. The CDR3 has 15 residues. CDR3 bases: TGTGCCATCAGGGAGACTAGCGGGGACACAGATACGCAGTATTTT. This gives the protein CAIRETSGDTDTQYF.

The gene calls are TRBV7-2 and TRBJ1-2, with D perhaps matching TRBD1 (6 bases). This CDR3 has 14 amino acids. Looked up from germline, CDR1 is SGHTA and CDR2 is FQGNSA. Deletions cut 4 bases from V and 6 bases from J, with 15 bases between. The CDR3 spells CASSSLQGIDGYTF. DNA for the CDR3: TGTGCCAGCAGCTCTCTACAGGGTATCGATGGCTACACCTTC.

The rearrangement uses TRBV5-1 and TRBJ2-5; D possibly matches TRBD1 or TRBD2 (5 bases each). CDR3 length equals 14 residues. Trimming removed 4 bases from V and 5 bases from J, with 15 bases in between. Germline values: CDR1 SGHRS, CDR2 YFSETQ. CDR3 bases: TGCGCCAGCAGCCCAACACCGGGACCGGAGACCCAGTACTTC. This translates into CASSPTPGPETQYF.

This chain connects TRBV5-4 to TRBJ2-7, with a possible D match to TRBD1 (6 bases). Germline V gene data show CDR1 as SGHNT and CDR2 as YYREEE (reference sequence). Trimming pared 5 bases from V and 5 bases from J, leaving 8 bases between. The CDR3 is made up of 11 amino acids. The DNA of the CDR3 is TGTGCCAGCAGATCAGGGGACGAGCAGTACTTC. This sequence encodes CASRSGDEQYF.

This chain links TRBV11-1 with TRBJ2-7; TRBD2 is a possible D gene (5 bases). The CDR3 covers 14 residues. V lost 2 bases to trimming and J lost 3 bases, with 11 bases between them. The V gene's germline CDR1 is SGHAT and CDR2 FQDESV (reference sequence). Here the CDR3 DNA reads TGTGCCAGCAGCTTAAGAGGGAATCACTACGAGCAGTACTTC. Translation: CASSLRGNHYEQYF.

J is TRBJ2-5 and V is TRBV7-5; TRBD2 is taken as the D call from the table, unchecked against the DNA. TRBV7-5 is marked as a pseudogene. The CDR3 sequence is 15 residues long. The CDR3 DNA is TGTGCCAGAAGCTTCCTAGCGGAAGTCGTAGAGACCCAGTACTTC. Residues: CARSFLAEVVETQYF.

V and J are TRBV6-5 and TRBJ2-3, with no clear D. V lost 3 bases, J lost 0 bases, and 7 bases lay in between. This CDR3 is 14 amino acids long. In germline, CDR1 is MNHEY, CDR2 SVGAGI. The CDR3: CASSYRTSTDTQYF. The CDR3 DNA is TGTGCCAGCAGTTATCGAACTAGCACAGATACGCAGTATTTT.

In its sample, this clone was seen a few times. The chain couples TRBV6-1 to TRBJ1-2; D is perhaps TRBD1 (6 bases). Germline V gene lookup returns CDR1 MNHNS and CDR2 SASEGT. This CDR3 is 14 amino acids long. V was clipped by 7 bases and J by 6 bases, with 18 bases between them. CDR3 protein: CASTRTRQEDGYTF. The CDR3 bases are TGTGCCAGCACAAGGACCCGACAGGAAGATGGCTACACCTTC.

This CDR3 is CASSSLKEVEKLFF. The CDR3 nucleotides read TGTGCCAGCAGCTCATTAAAAGAGGTTGAAAAACTGTTTTTT. The genes are TRBV5-6 and TRBJ1-4; D gene uncertain. Per germline, CDR1 SGHDT and CDR2 YYEEEE. Deletions cut 3 bases from V and 7 bases from J, with 13 bases between. The CDR3 extends over 14 amino acids.

V usage is TRBV20-1 and J usage is TRBJ2-7; a possible D gene is TRBD1 (5 bases). There are 11 residues in the CDR3. Trimming removed 5 bases at V and 3 bases at J, with 8 bases between. Germline values: CDR1 DFQATT, CDR2 SNEGSKA (reference sequence). The CDR3 region is CSAGALYEQYF. The DNA for the CDR3 is TGCAGTGCTGGGGCCCTCTACGAGCAGTACTTC.